This TCR beta chain was recovered during a study of T cells after yellow fever vaccination. V was clipped by 5 bases and J by 9 bases, with 10 bases between them. Germline CDR1 SNHLY, CDR2 FYNNEI. The CDR3 consists of 11 residues. TCRdb passed the 5' RACE reads through MiXCR, listing each CDR3 protein once. The sample contains some 340,000 distinct CDR3 sequences, around a tenth of which appear only once. The sample in question was CD4+ T cells sorted from PBMCs, obtained 45 days after the yellow fever booster vaccination. The sequence came from a man younger than 30 who received the YFV17D yellow fever vaccine. The rearrangement uses TRBV2 and TRBJ2-5, with D unclear. DNA of the CDR3: TGTGCCAGCAGTACGAGTAGAGCCCAGTACTTC. Residues: CASSTSRAQYF.